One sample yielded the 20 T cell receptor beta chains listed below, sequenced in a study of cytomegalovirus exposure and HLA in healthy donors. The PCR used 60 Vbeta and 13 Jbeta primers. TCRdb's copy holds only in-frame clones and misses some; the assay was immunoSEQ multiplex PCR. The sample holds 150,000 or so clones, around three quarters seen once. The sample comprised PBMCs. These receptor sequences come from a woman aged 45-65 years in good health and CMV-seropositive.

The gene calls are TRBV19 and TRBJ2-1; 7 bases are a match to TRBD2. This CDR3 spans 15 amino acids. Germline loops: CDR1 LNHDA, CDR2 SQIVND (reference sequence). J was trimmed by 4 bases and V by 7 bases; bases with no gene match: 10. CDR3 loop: CASKGLLGMYNEQFF. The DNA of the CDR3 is TGTGCCAGTAAGGGACTACTGGGTATGTACAATGAGCAGTTCTTC.

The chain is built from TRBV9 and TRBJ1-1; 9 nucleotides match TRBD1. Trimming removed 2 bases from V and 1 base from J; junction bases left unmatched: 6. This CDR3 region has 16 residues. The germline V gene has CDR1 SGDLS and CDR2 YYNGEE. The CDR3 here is CASSVNRDRENTEAFF. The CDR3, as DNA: TGTGCCAGCAGCGTCAACCGGGACAGGGAGAACACTGAAGCTTTCTTT.

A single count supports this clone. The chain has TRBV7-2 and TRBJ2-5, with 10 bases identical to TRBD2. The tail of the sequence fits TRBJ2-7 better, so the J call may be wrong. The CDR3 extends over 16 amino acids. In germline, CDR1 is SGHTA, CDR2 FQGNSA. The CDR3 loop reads CASSLGPSGRGYEQYF. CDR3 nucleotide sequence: TGTGCCAGCAGCTTAGGCCCTAGCGGGAGAGGATACGAGCAGTACTTC.

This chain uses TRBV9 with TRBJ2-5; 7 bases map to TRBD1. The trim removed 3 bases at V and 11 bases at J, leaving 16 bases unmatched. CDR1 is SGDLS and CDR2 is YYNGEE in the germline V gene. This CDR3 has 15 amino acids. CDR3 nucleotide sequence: TGTGCCAGCAGCGAACAGGGGACCCCCAGGGATGAGCAGTACTTC. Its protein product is CASSEQGTPRDEQYF. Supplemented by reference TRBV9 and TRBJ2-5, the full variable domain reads DSGVTQTPKHLITATGQRVTLRCSPRSGDLSVYWYQQSLDQGLQFLIQYYNGEERAKGNILERFSAQQFPDLHSELNLSSLELGDSALYFCASSEQGTPRDEQYFGPGTRLLVL.

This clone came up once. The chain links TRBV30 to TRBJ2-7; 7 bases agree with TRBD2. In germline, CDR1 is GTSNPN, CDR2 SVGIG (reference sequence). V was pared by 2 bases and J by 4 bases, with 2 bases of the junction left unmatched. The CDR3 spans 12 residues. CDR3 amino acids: CAWSLGGYEQYF. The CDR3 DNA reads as TGTGCCTGGAGTTTGGGAGGGTACGAGCAGTACTTC.

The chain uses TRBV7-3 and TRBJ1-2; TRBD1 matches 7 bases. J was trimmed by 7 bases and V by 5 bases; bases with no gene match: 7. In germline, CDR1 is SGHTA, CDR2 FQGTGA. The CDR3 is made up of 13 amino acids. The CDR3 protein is CASSANRGSGYTF. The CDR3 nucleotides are TGTGCCAGCAGCGCGAACAGGGGTAGTGGCTACACCTTC.

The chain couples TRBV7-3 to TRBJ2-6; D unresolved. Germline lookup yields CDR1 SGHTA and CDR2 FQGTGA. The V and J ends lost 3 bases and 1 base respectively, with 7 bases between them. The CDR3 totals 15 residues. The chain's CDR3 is CASSLMRSGANVLTF. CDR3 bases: TGTGCCAGCAGCTTGATGCGTTCTGGGGCCAACGTCCTGACTTTC.

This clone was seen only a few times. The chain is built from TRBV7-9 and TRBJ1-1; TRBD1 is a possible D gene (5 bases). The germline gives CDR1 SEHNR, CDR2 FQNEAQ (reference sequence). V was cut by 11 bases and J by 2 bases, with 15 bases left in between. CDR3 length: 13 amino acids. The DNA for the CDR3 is TGTGCCTACTCCCAGGGACTTAACACTGAAGCTTTCTTT. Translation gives CAYSQGLNTEAFF.

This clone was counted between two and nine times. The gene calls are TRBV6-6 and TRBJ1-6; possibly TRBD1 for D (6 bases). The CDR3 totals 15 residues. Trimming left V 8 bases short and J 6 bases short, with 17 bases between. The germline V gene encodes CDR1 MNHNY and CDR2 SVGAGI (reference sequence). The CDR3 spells CASREDDRTNSPLHF. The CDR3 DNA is TGTGCCAGCCGGGAAGACGACAGGACTAATTCACCCCTCCACTTT.

CDR3 sequence (DNA): TGCAGCGTTGTCCTCCTCTCTGGAAACACCATATATTTT. Protein: CSVVLLSGNTIYF. The V call is TRBV29-1, the J call TRBJ1-3; D gene uncertain. Trimming stripped 4 bases from V and 0 bases from J, with 7 bases between. The length of the CDR3 is 13 residues. Germline CDR1 SQVTM, CDR2 ANQGSEA.

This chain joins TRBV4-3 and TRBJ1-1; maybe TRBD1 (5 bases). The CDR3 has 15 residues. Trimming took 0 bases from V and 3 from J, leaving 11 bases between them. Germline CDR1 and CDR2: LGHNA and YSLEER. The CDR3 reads CASSQDTGGDTEAFF. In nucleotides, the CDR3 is TGCGCCAGCAGCCAAGATACGGGGGGGGACACTGAAGCTTTCTTT.

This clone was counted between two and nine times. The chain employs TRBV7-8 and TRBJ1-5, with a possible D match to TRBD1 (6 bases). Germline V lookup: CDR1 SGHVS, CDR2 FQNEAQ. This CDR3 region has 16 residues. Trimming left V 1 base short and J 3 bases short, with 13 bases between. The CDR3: CASSLGSSGANQPQHF. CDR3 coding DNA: TGTGCCAGCAGCTTAGGCTCGTCAGGGGCCAATCAGCCCCAGCATTTT. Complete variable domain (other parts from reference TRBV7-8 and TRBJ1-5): GAGVSQSPRYKVAKRGQDVALRCDPISGHVSLFWYQQALGQGPEFLTYFQNEAQLDKSGLPSDRFFAERPEGSVSTLKIQRTQQEDSAVYLCASSLGSSGANQPQHFGDGTRLSIL.

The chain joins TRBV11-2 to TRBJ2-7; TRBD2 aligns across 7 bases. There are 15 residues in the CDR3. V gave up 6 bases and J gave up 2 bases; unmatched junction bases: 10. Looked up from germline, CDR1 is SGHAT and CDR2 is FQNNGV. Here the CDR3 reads CASSPDGGRAYEQYF. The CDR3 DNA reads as TGTGCCAGCAGTCCCGATGGGGGGAGGGCCTACGAGCAGTACTTC.

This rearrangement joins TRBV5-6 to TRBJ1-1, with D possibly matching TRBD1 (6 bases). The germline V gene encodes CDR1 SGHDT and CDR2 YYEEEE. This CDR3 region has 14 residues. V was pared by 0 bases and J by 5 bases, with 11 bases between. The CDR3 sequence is CASSLGAGVTEAFF. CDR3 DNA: TGTGCCAGCAGCTTGGGGGCAGGGGTGACTGAAGCTTTCTTT.

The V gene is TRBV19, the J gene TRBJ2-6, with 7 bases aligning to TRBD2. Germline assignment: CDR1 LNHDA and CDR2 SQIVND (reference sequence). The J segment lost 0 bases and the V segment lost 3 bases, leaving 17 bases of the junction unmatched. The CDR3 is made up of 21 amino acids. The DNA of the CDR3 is TGTGCCAGTAGTATCTCCCCCTCTAGAGGGAGGGCCGTCTCTGGGGCCAACGTCCTGACTTTC. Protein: CASSISPSRGRAVSGANVLTF.

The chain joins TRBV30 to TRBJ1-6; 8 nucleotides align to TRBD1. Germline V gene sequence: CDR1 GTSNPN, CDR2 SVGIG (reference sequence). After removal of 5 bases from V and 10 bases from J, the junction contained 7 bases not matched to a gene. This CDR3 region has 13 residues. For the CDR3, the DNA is TGTGCCTGGGTCCGACAGGGGCGGTCACCCCTCCACTTT. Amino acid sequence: CAWVRQGRSPLHF.

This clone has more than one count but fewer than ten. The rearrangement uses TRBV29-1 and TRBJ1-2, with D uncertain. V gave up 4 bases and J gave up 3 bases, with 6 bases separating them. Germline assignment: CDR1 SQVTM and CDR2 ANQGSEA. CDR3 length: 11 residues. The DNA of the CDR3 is TGCAGCGTTGTTGAGTACTATGGCTACACCTTC. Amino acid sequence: CSVVEYYGYTF.

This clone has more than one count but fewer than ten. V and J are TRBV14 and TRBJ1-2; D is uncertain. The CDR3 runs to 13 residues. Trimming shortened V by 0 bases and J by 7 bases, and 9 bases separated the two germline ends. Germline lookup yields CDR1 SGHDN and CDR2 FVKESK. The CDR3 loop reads CASSQDRRVGYTF. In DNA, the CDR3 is TGTGCCAGCAGCCAAGATCGTCGGGTTGGCTACACCTTC.

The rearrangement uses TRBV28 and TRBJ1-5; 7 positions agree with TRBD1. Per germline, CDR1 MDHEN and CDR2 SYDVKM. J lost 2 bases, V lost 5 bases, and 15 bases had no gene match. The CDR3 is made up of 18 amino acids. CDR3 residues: CASSGLKQGKWRNQPQHF. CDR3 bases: TGTGCCAGCAGTGGATTAAAACAGGGGAAGTGGCGCAATCAGCCCCAGCATTTT.

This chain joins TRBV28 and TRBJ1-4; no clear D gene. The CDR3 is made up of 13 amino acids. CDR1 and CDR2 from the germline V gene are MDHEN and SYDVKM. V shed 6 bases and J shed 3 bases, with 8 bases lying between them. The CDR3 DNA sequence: TGTGCCAGCAGGGGCGGGGCTAATGAAAAACTGTTTTTT. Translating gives CASRGGANEKLFF.